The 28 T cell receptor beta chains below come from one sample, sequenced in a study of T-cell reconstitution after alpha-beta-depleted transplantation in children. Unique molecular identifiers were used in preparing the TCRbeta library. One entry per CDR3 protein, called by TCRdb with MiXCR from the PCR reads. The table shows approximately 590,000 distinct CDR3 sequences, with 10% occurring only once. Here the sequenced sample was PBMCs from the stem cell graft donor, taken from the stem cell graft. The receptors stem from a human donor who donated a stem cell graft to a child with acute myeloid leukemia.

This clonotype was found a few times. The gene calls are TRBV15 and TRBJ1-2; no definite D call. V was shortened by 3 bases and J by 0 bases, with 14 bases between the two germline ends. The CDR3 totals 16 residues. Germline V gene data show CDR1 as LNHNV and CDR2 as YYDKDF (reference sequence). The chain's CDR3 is CATSSDRAFPNYGYTF. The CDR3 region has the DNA TGTGCCACCAGCAGTGACCGGGCCTTTCCTAACTATGGCTACACCTTC. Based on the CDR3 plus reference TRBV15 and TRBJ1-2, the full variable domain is DAMVIQNPRYQVTQFGKPVTLSCSQTLNHNVMYWYQQKSSQAPKLLFHYYDKDFNNEADTPDNFQSRRPNTSFCFLDIRSPGLGDTAMYLCATSSDRAFPNYGYTFGSGTRLTVV.

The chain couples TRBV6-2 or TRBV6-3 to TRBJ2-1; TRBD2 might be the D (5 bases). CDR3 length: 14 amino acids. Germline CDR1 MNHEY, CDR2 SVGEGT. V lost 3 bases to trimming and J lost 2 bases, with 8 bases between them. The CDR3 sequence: CASSYMRAYNEQFF. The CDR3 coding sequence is TGTGCCAGCAGTTATATGAGGGCCTACAATGAGCAGTTCTTC.

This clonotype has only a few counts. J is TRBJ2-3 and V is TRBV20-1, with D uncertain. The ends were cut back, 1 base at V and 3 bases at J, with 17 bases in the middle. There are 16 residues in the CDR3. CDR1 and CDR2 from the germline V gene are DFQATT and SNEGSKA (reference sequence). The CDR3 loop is CSARAPASERTDTQYF. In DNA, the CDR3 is TGCAGTGCTAGAGCTCCCGCGTCGGAAAGAACAGATACGCAGTATTTT.

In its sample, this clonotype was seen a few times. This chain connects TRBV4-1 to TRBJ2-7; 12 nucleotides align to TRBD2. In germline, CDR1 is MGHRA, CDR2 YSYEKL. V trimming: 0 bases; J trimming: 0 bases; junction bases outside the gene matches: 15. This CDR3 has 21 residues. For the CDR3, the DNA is TGCGCCAGCAGCCAAGAAATAGTAGGGCTAGCGGGAGGGGGTGGCTCCTACGAGCAGTACTTC. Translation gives CASSQEIVGLAGGGGSYEQYF.

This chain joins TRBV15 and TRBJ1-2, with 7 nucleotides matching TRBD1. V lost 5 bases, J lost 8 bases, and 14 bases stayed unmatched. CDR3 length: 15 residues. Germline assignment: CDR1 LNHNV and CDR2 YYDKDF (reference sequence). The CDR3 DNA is TGTGCCACCAGCCCTTCCGGGACAGCCCGTATGGGCTACACCTTC. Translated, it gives CATSPSGTARMGYTF.

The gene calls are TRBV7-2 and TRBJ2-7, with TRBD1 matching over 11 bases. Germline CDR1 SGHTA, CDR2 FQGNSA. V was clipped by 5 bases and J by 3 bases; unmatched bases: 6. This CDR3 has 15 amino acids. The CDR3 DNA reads TGTGCCAGCAGCCCAGGGACAGGGGGAGTCTACGAGCAGTACTTC. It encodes CASSPGTGGVYEQYF.

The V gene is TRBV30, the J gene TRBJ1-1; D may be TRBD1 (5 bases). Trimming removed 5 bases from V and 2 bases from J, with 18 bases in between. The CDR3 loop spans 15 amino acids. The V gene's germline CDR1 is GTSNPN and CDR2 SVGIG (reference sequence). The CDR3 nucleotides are TGTGCCTGGGCAGGGCCACCCCGAGGAAACACTGAAGCTTTCTTT. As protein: CAWAGPPRGNTEAFF.

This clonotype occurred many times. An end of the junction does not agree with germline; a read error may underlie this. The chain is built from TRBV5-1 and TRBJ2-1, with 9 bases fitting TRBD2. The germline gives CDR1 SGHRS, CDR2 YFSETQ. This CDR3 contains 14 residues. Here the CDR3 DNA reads TGTGCCAGCAGCTTAGGCGGGAGGGACAATGAGCAGTTCTTC. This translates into CASSLGGRDNEQFF.

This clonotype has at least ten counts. Here the CDR3 DNA reads TGTGCCAGCACATATACAGGGGGAGAGACCCAGTACTTC. Encoded protein: CASTYTGGETQYF. This chain links TRBV7-2 with TRBJ2-5, with 8 bases that match TRBD1. This CDR3 is 13 amino acids long. V gave up 7 bases and J gave up 4 bases; unmatched junction bases: 5. Germline CDR1 SGHTA, CDR2 FQGNSA.

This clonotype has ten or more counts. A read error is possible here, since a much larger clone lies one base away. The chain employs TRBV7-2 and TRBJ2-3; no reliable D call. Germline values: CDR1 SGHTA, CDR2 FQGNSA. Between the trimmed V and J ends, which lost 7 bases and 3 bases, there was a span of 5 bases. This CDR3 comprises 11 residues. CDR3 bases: TGTGCCAGCACCATGACAGATACGCAGTATTTT. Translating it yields CASTMTDTQYF.

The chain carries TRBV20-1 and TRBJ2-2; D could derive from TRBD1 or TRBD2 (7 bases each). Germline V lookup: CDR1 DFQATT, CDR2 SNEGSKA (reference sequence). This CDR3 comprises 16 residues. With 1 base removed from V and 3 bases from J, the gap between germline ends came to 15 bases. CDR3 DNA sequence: TGCAGTGCTAGAGGGAAGGGGGCGGGAGACACCGGGGAGCTGTTTTTT. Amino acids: CSARGKGAGDTGELFF.

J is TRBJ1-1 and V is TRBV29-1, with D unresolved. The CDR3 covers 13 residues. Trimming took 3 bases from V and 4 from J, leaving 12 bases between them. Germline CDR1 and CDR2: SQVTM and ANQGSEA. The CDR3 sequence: CSVEVGWGTEAFF. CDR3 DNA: TGCAGCGTTGAGGTCGGCTGGGGCACTGAAGCTTTCTTT.

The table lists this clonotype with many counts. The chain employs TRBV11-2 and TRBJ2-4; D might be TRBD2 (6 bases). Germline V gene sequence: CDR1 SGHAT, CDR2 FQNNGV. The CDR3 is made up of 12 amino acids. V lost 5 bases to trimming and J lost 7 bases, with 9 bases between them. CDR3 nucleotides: TGTGCCAGCAGCCAGACTAGGAACATTCAGTACTTC. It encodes CASSQTRNIQYF.

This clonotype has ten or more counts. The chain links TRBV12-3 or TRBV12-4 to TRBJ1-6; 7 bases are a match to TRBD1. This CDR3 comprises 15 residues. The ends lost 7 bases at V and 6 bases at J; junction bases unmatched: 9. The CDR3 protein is CASTTRTGLNSPLHF. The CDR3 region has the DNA TGTGCCAGCACTACCCGGACAGGACTTAATTCACCCCTCCACTTT.

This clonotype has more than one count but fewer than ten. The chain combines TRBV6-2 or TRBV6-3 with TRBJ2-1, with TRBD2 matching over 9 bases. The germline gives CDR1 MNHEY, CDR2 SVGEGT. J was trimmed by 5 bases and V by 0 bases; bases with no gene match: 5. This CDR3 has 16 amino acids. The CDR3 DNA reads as TGTGCCAGCAGTTACTCGTTGCGGGAGGGCCACAATGAGCAGTTCTTC. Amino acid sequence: CASSYSLREGHNEQFF.

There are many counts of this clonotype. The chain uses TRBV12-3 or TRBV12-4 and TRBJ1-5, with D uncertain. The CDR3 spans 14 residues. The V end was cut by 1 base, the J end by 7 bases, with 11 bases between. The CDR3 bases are TGTGCCAGCAGTTTAGAGGTTCCAGGCCAGCCCCAGCATTTT. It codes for CASSLEVPGQPQHF.

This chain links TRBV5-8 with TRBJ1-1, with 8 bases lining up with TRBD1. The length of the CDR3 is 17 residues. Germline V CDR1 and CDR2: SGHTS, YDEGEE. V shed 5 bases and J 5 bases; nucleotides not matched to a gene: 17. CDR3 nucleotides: TGTGCCAGCAGTTTGCAGAGCCTTCAGGGGGCGCGGACTGAAGCTTTCTTT. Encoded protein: CASSLQSLQGARTEAFF.

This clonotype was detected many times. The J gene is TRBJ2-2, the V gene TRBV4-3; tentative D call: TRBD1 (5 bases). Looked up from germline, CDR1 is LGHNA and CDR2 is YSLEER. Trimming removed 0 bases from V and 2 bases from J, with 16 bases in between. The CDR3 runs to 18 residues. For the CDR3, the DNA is TGCGCCAGCAGCCAAGATGTTGCAGGGCTGGGAAACACCGGGGAGCTGTTTTTT. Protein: CASSQDVAGLGNTGELFF.

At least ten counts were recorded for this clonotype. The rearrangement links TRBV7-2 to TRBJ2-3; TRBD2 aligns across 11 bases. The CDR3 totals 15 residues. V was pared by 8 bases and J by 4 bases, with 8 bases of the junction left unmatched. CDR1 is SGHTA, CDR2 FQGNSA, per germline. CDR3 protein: CASSTSGRDPDTQYF. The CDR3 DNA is TGTGCCAGCTCTACTAGCGGGAGAGACCCAGATACGCAGTATTTT.

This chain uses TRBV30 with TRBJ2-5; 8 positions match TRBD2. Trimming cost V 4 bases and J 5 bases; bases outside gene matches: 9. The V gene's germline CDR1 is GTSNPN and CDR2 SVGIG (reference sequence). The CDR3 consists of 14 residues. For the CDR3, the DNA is TGTGCCTGGAAAATTTCCGGGAGGGGGGAGACCCAGTACTTC. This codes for CAWKISGRGETQYF.

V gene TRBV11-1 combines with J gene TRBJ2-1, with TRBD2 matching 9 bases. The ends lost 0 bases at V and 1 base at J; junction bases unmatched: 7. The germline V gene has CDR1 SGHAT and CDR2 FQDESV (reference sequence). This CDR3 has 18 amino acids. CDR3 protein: CASSLAVLAGASYNEQFF. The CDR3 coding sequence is TGTGCCAGCAGCTTAGCGGTTTTAGCGGGAGCTTCCTACAATGAGCAGTTCTTC. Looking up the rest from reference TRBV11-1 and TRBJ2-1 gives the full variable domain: EAEVAQSPRYKITEKSQAVAFWCDPISGHATLYWYRQILGQGPELLVQFQDESVVDDSQLPKDRFSAERLKGVDSTLKIQPAELGDSAMYLCASSLAVLAGASYNEQFFGPGTRLTVL.

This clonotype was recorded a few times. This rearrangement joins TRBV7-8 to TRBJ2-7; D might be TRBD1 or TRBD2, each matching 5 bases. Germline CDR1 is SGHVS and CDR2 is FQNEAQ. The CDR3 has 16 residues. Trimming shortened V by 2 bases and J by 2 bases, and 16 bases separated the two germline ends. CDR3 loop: CASSLRASGPAYEQYF. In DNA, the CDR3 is TGTGCCAGCAGCTTAAGGGCCTCGGGACCGGCCTACGAGCAGTACTTC.

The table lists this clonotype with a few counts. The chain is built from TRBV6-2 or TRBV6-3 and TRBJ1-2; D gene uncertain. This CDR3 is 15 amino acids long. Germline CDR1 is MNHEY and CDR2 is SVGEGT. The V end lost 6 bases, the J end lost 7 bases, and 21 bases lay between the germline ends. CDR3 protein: CASRDLAERLGGYTF. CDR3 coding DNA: TGTGCCAGCAGGGATCTCGCAGAGAGATTAGGTGGCTACACCTTC.

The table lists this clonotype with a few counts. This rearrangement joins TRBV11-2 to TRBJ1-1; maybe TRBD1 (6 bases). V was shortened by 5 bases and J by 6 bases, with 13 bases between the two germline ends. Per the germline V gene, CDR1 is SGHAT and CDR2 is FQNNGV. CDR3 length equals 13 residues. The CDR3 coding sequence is TGTGCCAGCAGCCAGGGGCCGGGGGCTGAAGCTTTCTTT. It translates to CASSQGPGAEAFF.

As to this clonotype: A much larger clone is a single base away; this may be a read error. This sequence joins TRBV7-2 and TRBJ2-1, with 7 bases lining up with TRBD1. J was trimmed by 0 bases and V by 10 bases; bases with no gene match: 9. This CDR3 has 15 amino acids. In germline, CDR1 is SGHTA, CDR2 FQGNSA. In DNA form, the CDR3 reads TGTGCCAACAGTCGGGACAGAGGCTCCTACAATGAGCAGTTCTTC. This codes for CANSRDRGSYNEQFF.

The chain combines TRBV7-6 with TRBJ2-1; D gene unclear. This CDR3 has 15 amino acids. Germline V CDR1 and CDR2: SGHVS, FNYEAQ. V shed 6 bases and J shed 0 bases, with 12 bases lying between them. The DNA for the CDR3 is TGTGCCAGCAGTTCTCCCTTTGTCTCCTACAATGAGCAGTTCTTC. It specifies CASSSPFVSYNEQFF.

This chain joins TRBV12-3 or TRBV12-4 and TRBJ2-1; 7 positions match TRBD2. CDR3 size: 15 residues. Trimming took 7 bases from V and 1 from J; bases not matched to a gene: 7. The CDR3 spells CASIGLGESYNEQFF. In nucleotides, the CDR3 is TGTGCCAGCATCGGACTAGGGGAGTCCTACAATGAGCAGTTCTTC.

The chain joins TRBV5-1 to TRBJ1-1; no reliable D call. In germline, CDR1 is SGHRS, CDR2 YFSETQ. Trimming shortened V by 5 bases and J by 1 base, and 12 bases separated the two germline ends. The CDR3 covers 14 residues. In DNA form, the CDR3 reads TGCGCCAGCAGAAAGTTCACAGAGAACACTGAAGCTTTCTTT. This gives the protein CASRKFTENTEAFF.